In its sample, the clone carrying this T cell receptor (beta chain) was seen a few times. The antigen is undetermined. TCRdb redid the calling of the RT-PCR reads with MiXCR, one entry per CDR3 protein. The sample has over 800,000 distinct CDR3 sequences, about 20% seen once. This CDR3 has 15 amino acids. CDR1 and CDR2 (germline): SGHRS, YFSETQ. J lost 3 bases, V lost 5 bases, and 10 bases had no gene match. This sample is part of a study of response to subunit inactivated influenza vaccine. Study-level points and caveats: Authors suggested each seasonal influenza vaccination recruits few new T cells.

The specimen was PBMCs from blood, collected roughly 5 days after vaccination. The chain combines TRBV5-1 with TRBJ2-7; TRBD2 matches 8 bases. This TCR derives from a man aged 50 or older who received an inactivated influenza vaccine. The CDR3 DNA follows: TGCGCCAGCAGGCCAGGACTAGCCCGGATCTACGAGCAGTACTTC. This codes for CASRPGLARIYEQYF.